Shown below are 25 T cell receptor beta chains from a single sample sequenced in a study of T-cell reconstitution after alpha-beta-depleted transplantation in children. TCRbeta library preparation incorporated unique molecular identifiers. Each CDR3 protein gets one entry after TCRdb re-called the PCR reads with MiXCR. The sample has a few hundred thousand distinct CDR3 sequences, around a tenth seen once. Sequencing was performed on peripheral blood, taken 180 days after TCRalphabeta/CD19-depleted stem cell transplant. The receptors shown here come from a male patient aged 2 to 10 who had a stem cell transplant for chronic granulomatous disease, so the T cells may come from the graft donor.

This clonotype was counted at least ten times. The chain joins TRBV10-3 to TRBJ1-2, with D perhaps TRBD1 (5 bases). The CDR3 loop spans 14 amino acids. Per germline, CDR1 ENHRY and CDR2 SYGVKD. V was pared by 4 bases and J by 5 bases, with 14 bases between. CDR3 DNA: TGTGCCATCAGTGGAACCGGGACGGAGTATGGCTACACCTTC. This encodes CAISGTGTEYGYTF.

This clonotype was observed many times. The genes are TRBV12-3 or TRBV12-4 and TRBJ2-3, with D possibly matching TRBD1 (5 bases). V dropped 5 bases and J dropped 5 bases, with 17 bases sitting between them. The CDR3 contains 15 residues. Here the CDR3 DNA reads TGTGCCAGCAGTGAGGTGCGAGCAGGGTTAGATACGCAGTATTTT. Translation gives CASSEVRAGLDTQYF.

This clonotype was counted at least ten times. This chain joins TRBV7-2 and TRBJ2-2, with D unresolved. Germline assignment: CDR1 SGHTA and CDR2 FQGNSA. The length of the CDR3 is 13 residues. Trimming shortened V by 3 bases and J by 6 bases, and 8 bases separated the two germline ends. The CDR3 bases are TGTGCCAGCAGCTTTGTAGTTCCCGGGGAGCTGTTTTTT. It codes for CASSFVVPGELFF.

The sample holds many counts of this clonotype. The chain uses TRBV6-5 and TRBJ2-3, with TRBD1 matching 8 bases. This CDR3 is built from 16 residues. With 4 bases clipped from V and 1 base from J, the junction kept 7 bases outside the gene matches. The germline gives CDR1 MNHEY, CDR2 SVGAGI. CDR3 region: CASSSTQTGGTDTQYF. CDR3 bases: TGTGCCAGCAGTTCAACACAGACAGGGGGCACAGATACGCAGTATTTT.

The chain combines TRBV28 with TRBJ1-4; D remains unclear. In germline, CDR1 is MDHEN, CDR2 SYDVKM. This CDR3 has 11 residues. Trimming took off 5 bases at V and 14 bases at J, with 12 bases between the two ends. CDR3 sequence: CASSASERLFF. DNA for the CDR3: TGTGCCAGCAGTGCTTCCGAGCGTCTGTTTTTT.

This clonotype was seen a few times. For the CDR3, the DNA is TGTGCCAGCAGCGCGGGGGGTCTCAATACGCAGTATTTT. As protein: CASSAGGLNTQYF. The chain recombines TRBV6-4 with TRBJ2-3, with 8 bases that match TRBD2. The CDR3 runs 13 residues. The V gene's germline CDR1 is MRHNA and CDR2 SNTAGT. V shed 6 bases, J shed 7 bases, and the junction held 6 bases outside the gene matches.

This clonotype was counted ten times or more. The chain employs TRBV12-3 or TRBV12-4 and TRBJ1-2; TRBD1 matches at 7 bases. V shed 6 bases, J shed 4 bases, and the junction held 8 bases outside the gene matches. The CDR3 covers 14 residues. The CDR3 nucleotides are TGTGCCAGCAGCCCCACAGGGGTTGGCTATGGCTACACCTTC. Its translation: CASSPTGVGYGYTF.

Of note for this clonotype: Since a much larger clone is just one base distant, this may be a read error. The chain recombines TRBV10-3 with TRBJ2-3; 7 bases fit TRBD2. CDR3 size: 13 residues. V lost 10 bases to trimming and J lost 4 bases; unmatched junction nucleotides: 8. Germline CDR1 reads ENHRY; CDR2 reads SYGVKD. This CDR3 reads CATAGDDADTQYF. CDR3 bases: TGTGCCACCGCGGGGGACGACGCAGATACGCAGTATTTT.

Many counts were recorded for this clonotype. As DNA, the CDR3 is TGTGCCAGCGGATACAGGGCACTCGGGGCCAACGTCCTGACTTTC. It encodes CASGYRALGANVLTF. The rearrangement uses TRBV9 and TRBJ2-6; possible D gene TRBD1, 6 bases. This CDR3 is built from 15 residues. Germline CDR1 and CDR2: SGDLS and YYNGEE. Trimming took off 7 bases at V and 4 bases at J, with 15 bases between the two ends. The full variable domain, with the rest looked up from reference TRBV9 and TRBJ2-6, is DSGVTQTPKHLITATGQRVTLRCSPRSGDLSVYWYQQSLDQGLQFLIQYYNGEERAKGNILERFSAQQFPDLHSELNLSSLELGDSALYFCASGYRALGANVLTFGAGSRLTVL.

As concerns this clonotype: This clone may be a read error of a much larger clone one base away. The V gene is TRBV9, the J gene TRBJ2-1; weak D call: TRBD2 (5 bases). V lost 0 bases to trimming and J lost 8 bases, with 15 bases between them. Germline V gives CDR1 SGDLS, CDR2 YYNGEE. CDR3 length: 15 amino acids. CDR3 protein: CASSVGPEGSDEQFF. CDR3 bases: TGTGCCAGCAGCGTAGGACCAGAGGGCAGCGATGAGCAGTTCTTC.

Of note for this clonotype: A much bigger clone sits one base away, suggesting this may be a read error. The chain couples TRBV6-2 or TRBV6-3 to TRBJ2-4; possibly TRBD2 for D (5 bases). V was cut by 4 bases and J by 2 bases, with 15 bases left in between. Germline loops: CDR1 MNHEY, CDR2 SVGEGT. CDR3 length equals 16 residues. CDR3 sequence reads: CASSFRRELSKNIQYF. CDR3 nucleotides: TGTGCCAGCAGTTTTCGACGGGAACTATCCAAAAACATTCAGTACTTC.

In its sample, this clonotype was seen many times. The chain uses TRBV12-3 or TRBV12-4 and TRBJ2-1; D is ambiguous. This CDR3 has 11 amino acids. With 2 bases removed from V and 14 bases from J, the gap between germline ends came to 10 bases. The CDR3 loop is CASSLLSEEFF. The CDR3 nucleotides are TGTGCCAGCAGTTTACTGTCCGAAGAGTTCTTC.

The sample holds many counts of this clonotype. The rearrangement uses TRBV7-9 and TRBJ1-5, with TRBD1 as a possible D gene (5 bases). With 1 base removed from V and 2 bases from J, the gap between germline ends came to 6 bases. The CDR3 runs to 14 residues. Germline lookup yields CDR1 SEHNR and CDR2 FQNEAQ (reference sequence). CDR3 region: CASSLGGGNQPQHF. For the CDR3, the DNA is TGTGCCAGCAGCTTAGGAGGGGGCAATCAGCCCCAGCATTTT.

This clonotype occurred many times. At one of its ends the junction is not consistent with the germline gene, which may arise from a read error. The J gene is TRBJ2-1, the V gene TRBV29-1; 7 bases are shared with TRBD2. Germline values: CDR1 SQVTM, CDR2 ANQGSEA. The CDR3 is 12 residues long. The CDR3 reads CSVEAEGIRGVF. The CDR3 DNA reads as TGCAGCGTTGAGGCCGAGGGAATCCGGGGGGTCTTC.

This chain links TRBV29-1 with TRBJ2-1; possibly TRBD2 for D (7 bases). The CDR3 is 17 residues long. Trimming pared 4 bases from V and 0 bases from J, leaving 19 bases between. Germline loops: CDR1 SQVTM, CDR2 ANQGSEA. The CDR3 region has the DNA TGCAGCGTTGTGGTGGGGGGGGCCTTGAGCTCCTACAATGAGCAGTTCTTC. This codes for CSVVVGGALSSYNEQFF.

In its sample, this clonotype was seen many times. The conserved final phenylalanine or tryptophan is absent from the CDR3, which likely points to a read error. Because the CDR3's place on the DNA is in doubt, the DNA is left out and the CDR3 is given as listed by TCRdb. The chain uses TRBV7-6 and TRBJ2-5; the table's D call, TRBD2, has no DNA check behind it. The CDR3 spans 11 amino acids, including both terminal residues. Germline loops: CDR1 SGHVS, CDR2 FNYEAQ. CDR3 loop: CASSPQRYQLG.

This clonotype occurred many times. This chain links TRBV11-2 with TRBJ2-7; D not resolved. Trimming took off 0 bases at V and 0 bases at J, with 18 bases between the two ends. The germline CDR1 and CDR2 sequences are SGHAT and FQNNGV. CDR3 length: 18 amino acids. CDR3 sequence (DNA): TGTGCCAGCAGCTTAGATCGGCAGAATCTCCCCCCCTCCTACGAGCAGTACTTC. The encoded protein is CASSLDRQNLPPSYEQYF.

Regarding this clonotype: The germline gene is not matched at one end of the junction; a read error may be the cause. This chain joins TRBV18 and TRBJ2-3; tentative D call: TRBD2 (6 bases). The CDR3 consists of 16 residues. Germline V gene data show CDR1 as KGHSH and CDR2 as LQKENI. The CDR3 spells CASSPINSGLTYTQYF. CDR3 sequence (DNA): TGTGCCAGCTCACCAATAAATAGCGGCCTCACATATACGCAGTATTTT.

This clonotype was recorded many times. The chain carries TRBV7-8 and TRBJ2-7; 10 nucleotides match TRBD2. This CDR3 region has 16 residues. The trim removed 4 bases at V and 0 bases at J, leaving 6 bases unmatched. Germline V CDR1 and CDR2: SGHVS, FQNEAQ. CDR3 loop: CASSSWTSGNSYEQYF. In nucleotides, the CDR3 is TGTGCCAGCAGCTCGTGGACTAGCGGAAACTCCTACGAGCAGTACTTC. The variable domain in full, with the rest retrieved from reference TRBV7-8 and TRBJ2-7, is GAGVSQSPRYKVAKRGQDVALRCDPISGHVSLFWYQQALGQGPEFLTYFQNEAQLDKSGLPSDRFFAERPEGSVSTLKIQRTQQEDSAVYLCASSSWTSGNSYEQYFGPGTRLTVT.

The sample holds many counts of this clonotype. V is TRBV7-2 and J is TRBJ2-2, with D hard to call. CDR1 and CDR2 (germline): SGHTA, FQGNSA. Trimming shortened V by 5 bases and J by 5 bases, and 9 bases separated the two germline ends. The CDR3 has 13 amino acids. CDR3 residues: CASSPLKTGELFF. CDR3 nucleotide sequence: TGTGCCAGCAGCCCCTTGAAGACCGGGGAGCTGTTTTTT.

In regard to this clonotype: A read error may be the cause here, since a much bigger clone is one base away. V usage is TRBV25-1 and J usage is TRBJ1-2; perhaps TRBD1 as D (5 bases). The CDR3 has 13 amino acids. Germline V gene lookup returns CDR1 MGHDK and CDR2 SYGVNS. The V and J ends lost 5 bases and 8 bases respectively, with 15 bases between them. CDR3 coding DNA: TGTGCCAGCAGTAAAGTCGGGGCGCTGGGCTACACCTTC. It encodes CASSKVGALGYTF.

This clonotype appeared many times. CDR3 coding DNA: TGTGCCACCGAAAGGGGTGAGACCCAGTACTTC. Residues: CATERGETQYF. This chain links TRBV24-1 with TRBJ2-5; weak D call: TRBD1 (5 bases). CDR3 size: 11 residues. V was shortened by 9 bases and J by 5 bases, with 9 bases between the two germline ends. Germline CDR1 KGHDR, CDR2 SFDVKD.

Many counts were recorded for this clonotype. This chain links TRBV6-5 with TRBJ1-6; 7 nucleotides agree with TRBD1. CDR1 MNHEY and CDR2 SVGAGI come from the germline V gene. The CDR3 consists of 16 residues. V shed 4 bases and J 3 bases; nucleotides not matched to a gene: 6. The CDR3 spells CASSLTGRLYNSPLHF. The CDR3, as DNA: TGTGCCAGCAGTTTGACAGGGAGGCTCTATAATTCACCCCTCCACTTT.

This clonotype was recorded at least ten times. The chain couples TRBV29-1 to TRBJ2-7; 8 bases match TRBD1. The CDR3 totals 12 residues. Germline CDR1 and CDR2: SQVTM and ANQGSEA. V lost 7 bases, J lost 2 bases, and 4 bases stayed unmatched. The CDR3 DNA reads TGCAGCGCTGGGGGACAGGCCTACGAGCAGTACTTC. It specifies CSAGGQAYEQYF.

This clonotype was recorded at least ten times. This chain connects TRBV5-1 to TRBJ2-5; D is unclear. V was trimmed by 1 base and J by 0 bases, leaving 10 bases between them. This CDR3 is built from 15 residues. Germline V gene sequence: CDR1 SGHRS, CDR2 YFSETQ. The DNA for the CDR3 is TGCGCCAGCAGCTTGAGTCCATTGTACCAAGAGACCCAGTACTTC. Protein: CASSLSPLYQETQYF.